Following are 23 T cell receptor beta chains from one sample sequenced in a study of identical twins. TCRdb fed the 5' RACE reads into MiXCR, producing one record per CDR3 protein. Of approximately 600,000 distinct CDR3 sequences listed, roughly 9.5% are singletons. These data were also reused for a study on yellow fever vaccine responses in identical twins.

Sequences were obtained from PBMCs. The receptors here all came from a woman aged 18-29 years in good health.

The genes are TRBV9 and TRBJ1-4; D gene uncertain. This CDR3 spans 15 amino acids. Germline-derived CDR1 and CDR2 are SGDLS and YYNGEE. V was cut by 3 bases and J by 0 bases, with 9 bases left in between. The DNA for the CDR3 is TGTGCCAGCAGCGCGTGGAGTTCAACTAATGAAAAACTGTTTTTT. It is translated as CASSAWSSTNEKLFF. Complete variable domain (other parts from reference TRBV9 and TRBJ1-4): DSGVTQTPKHLITATGQRVTLRCSPRSGDLSVYWYQQSLDQGLQFLIQYYNGEERAKGNILERFSAQQFPDLHSELNLSSLELGDSALYFCASSAWSSTNEKLFFGSGTQLSVL.

This clonotype has a count of ten or more. The CDR3 is CATSRGVGTDTQYF. The CDR3 bases are TGTGCCACCAGCAGAGGAGTGGGCACAGATACGCAGTATTTT. The chain has TRBV15 and TRBJ2-3; no firm D call. Germline V gene lookup returns CDR1 LNHNV and CDR2 YYDKDF (reference sequence). Trimming removed 1 base from V and 1 base from J, with 6 bases in between. The CDR3 runs 14 residues.

This clonotype was picked up a small number of times. The rearrangement links TRBV7-9 to TRBJ2-5, with TRBD2 as a possible D gene (5 bases). Germline V gene data show CDR1 as SEHNR and CDR2 as FQNEAQ (reference sequence). The CDR3 extends over 15 amino acids. The CDR3 DNA reads TGTGCAACAGCAACTGCATTACGAGAGGGAGAGACCCAGTACTTC. As protein: CATATALREGETQYF. Looking up the rest from reference TRBV7-9 and TRBJ2-5 gives the full variable domain: DTGVSQNPRHKITKRGQNVTFRCDPISEHNRLYWYRQTLGQGPEFLTYFQNEAQLEKSRLLSDRFSAERPKGSFSTLEIQRTEQGDSAMYLCATATALREGETQYFGPGTRLLVL.

This clonotype has a handful of counts. This chain connects TRBV5-5 to TRBJ2-7; either TRBD1 or TRBD2 may fit D (5 bases each). The CDR3 is 13 amino acids. Germline lookup yields CDR1 SGHKS and CDR2 YYEKEE (reference sequence). V lost 2 bases and J lost 2, with 8 bases in between. CDR3 protein: CASSFMGAYEQYF. CDR3 bases: TGTGCCAGCAGCTTTATGGGGGCCTACGAGCAGTACTTC.

At least ten counts were recorded for this clonotype. V is TRBV12-3 or TRBV12-4 and J is TRBJ2-7, with D unresolved. The CDR3 length is 12 residues. The V end lost 6 bases, the J end lost 7 bases, and 13 bases lay between the germline ends. The CDR3 DNA sequence: TGTGCCAGCAGCCACTCCTTGGGTGAGCAGTACTTC. This codes for CASSHSLGEQYF.

In its sample, this clonotype was seen many times. The chain has TRBV2 and TRBJ1-5; no clear D gene. CDR3 length: 13 residues. With 1 base removed from V and 7 bases from J, the gap between germline ends came to 8 bases. Per the germline V gene, CDR1 is SNHLY and CDR2 is FYNNEI. The CDR3 is CASSEVFEQPQHF. The CDR3 DNA sequence: TGTGCCAGCAGTGAAGTTTTTGAACAGCCCCAGCATTTT.

The chain combines TRBV7-2 with TRBJ2-5; D remains unclear. The CDR3 sequence is 16 residues long. The V gene lost 4 bases and the J gene lost 0 bases, with 15 bases spanning the gap. Germline CDR1 and CDR2: SGHTA and FQGNSA. The CDR3 nucleotides read TGTGCCAGCAGCTCGGAGCCGGCCCTATACCAAGAGACCCAGTACTTC. Its translation: CASSSEPALYQETQYF.

The sample holds many counts of this clonotype. The CDR3 DNA follows: TGTGCCACCAGTGGTGCGGGTGGGGTGGATACGCAGTATTTT. Translation gives CATSGAGGVDTQYF. This chain links TRBV24-1 with TRBJ2-3, with D possibly matching TRBD2 (5 bases). The germline CDR1 and CDR2 sequences are KGHDR and SFDVKD. V shed 5 bases and J shed 6 bases, with 14 bases lying between them. This CDR3 is 14 amino acids long.

The chain recombines TRBV5-1 with TRBJ2-1; 12 nucleotides agree with TRBD2. In germline, CDR1 is SGHRS, CDR2 YFSETQ. CDR3 length: 16 amino acids. With V trimmed by 2 bases and J by 8 bases, 8 bases remained unmatched. CDR3 in amino acids: CASSFRLAGGEDEQFF. DNA of the CDR3: TGCGCCAGCAGCTTCCGTCTAGCGGGAGGGGAGGATGAGCAGTTCTTC.

This clonotype was seen ten or more times. The CDR3 nucleotides are TGTGCCAGCACCTACGCGGGGGCGGTTAACTATGGCTACACCTTC. Its translation: CASTYAGAVNYGYTF. This sequence joins TRBV7-9 and TRBJ1-2, with D possibly being TRBD1 (6 bases). V lost 7 bases, J lost 1 base, and 16 bases lay in between. The germline CDR1 and CDR2 sequences are SEHNR and FQNEAQ (reference sequence). The CDR3 contains 15 residues.

This clonotype was seen a handful of times. The chain combines TRBV6-1 with TRBJ2-7; 9 positions match TRBD1. The germline V gene encodes CDR1 MNHNS and CDR2 SASEGT. The CDR3 loop spans 15 amino acids. The trim removed 7 bases at V and 3 bases at J, leaving 10 bases unmatched. The CDR3 bases are TGTGCCAGCACCCTATCGACAGGGGGGATCTACGAGCAGTACTTC. Translation: CASTLSTGGIYEQYF.

This chain links TRBV13 with TRBJ2-5; TRBD2 matches at 9 bases. Germline CDR1 is PRHDT and CDR2 is FYEKMQ (reference sequence). The CDR3 sequence is 16 residues long. The V and J ends lost 5 bases and 5 bases, in that order; junction bases with no gene match: 12. CDR3 coding DNA: TGTGCCAGCAGCCTCCAGCGGGGGGCTACCTCGGAGACCCAGTACTTC. Protein: CASSLQRGATSETQYF.

This clonotype was seen many times. The chain joins TRBV5-5 to TRBJ2-2; D remains unclear. V shed 0 bases and J shed 6 bases, with 9 bases lying between them. The length of the CDR3 is 14 residues. Germline V gene lookup returns CDR1 SGHKS and CDR2 YYEKEE (reference sequence). The CDR3 DNA is TGTGCCAGCAGCTTGGCAGCCAATTCCGGGGAGCTGTTTTTT. Its protein is CASSLAANSGELFF.

This chain connects TRBV6-2 or TRBV6-3 to TRBJ2-1; TRBD2 matches 8 bases. V lost 2 bases and J lost 5; bases outside the gene matches: 8. Germline V lookup: CDR1 MNHEY, CDR2 SVGEGT. The CDR3 is 16 residues long. The CDR3 DNA follows: TGTGCCAGCAGTTACACGCGGGAGGAGAGGAACAATGAGCAGTTCTTC. Translating it yields CASSYTREERNNEQFF.

The CDR3: CASSDKDTGELFF. The DNA of the CDR3 is TGTGCCAGCAGCGACAAAGACACCGGGGAGCTGTTTTTT. The rearrangement links TRBV6-4 to TRBJ2-2; D gene ambiguous. The CDR3 covers 13 residues. V shed 6 bases and J shed 3 bases, with 8 bases lying between them. The germline V gene has CDR1 MRHNA and CDR2 SNTAGT.

Many counts were recorded for this clonotype. This chain uses TRBV27 with TRBJ2-7, with D hard to call. Trimming took 2 bases from V and 3 from J, leaving 11 bases between them. Germline CDR1 reads MNHEY; CDR2 reads SMNVEV (reference sequence). This CDR3 contains 14 residues. CDR3 coding DNA: TGTGCCAGCAGTTTAGGGGTTGGTAGCTACGAGCAGTACTTC. As protein: CASSLGVGSYEQYF.

This clonotype was seen a handful of times. The J gene is TRBJ2-7, the V gene TRBV20-1; D unresolved. V dropped 4 bases and J dropped 2 bases, with 12 bases sitting between them. The CDR3 runs to 13 residues. In germline, CDR1 is DFQATT, CDR2 SNEGSKA (reference sequence). Written as DNA, the CDR3 is TGCAGTGCTACAGCGCTGGGGACCTACGAGCAGTACTTC. It specifies CSATALGTYEQYF.

The chain recombines TRBV29-1 with TRBJ2-7; D may be TRBD1 or TRBD2 (5 bases each). Germline assignment: CDR1 SQVTM and CDR2 ANQGSEA. CDR3 size: 15 residues. V lost 4 bases and J 5 bases, leaving 21 bases between the germline ends. CDR3 nucleotide sequence: TGCAGCGTTGTGGGTTGGGACGGAATATTAGACGAGCAGTACTTC. The encoded protein is CSVVGWDGILDEQYF.

The gene calls are TRBV20-1 and TRBJ2-2; TRBD2 aligns across 7 bases. Per the germline V gene, CDR1 is DFQATT and CDR2 is SNEGSKA (reference sequence). The ends lost 6 bases at V and 7 bases at J; junction bases unmatched: 8. CDR3 length equals 13 residues. The DNA for the CDR3 is TGCAGTGCGAGATGGGGGAGGGGCGGGGAGCTGTTTTTT. Translated: CSARWGRGGELFF.

At least ten counts were recorded for this clonotype. This chain links TRBV3-1 with TRBJ2-3; D call uncertain. The CDR3 spans 17 residues. The germline gives CDR1 LGHDT, CDR2 YNNKEL (reference sequence). V was shortened by 4 bases and J by 0 bases, with 17 bases between the two germline ends. CDR3: CASSPPVWSASTDTQYF. In DNA, the CDR3 is TGTGCCAGCAGCCCCCCCGTCTGGAGTGCGAGCACAGATACGCAGTATTTT.

The chain carries TRBV6-1 and TRBJ1-2; 9 bases align to TRBD1. Germline lookup yields CDR1 MNHNS and CDR2 SASEGT. V shed 7 bases and J 2 bases; nucleotides not matched to a gene: 11. The length of the CDR3 is 16 residues. CDR3: CASKPPQDRGNYGYTF. Here the CDR3 DNA reads TGTGCCAGCAAACCGCCACAGGACAGGGGAAACTATGGCTACACCTTC.

The sample holds a few counts of this clonotype. The V and J genes are TRBV27 and TRBJ2-2; 10 bases align to TRBD2. V gave up 7 bases and J gave up 0 bases; unmatched junction bases: 8. Germline CDR1 and CDR2: MNHEY and SMNVEV (reference sequence). The CDR3 runs to 17 residues. CDR3 in amino acids: CASNWASGGPNTGELFF. CDR3 DNA: TGTGCCAGCAACTGGGCTAGCGGGGGACCGAACACCGGGGAGCTGTTTTTT.

This sequence joins TRBV12-3 or TRBV12-4 and TRBJ1-1; D possibly corresponds to TRBD1 (5 bases). CDR3 size: 14 residues. V was pared by 10 bases and J by 0 bases, with 15 bases between. The DNA of the CDR3 is TGTGCCACCAGCCCGGGACGGATGAACACTGAAGCTTTCTTT. Amino acid sequence: CATSPGRMNTEAFF.